Each of the 20 T cell receptor beta chains below was sequenced from the same sample in a study of regulatory T cells in long-lasting Graves disease (dated by TCRdb to the early 2020s). The label giving this sample's time point can be read as: newly diagnosed GD, antithyroid drugs for less than 3 months. RNA was extracted from PBMCs in TRIzol for both TCR sequencing and RNA sequencing. The method behind the library was multiplex PCR. For sequencing, an Illumina HiSeq 4000 was employed. CDR3 regions were amplified by Arm-PCR with iRepertoire HTBI primers to construct TCR beta libraries. Through fastp at Q25 and MiXCR, TCRdb rebuilt clones from the public reads, retaining in-frame beta chains. Under each unique CDR3 protein, matching rows form one entry showing the most common genes and DNA. The sample table lists 400,000 to 500,000 distinct CDR3 sequences, 15% of them with a count of one. The ten largest clonotypes hold around 7.6% of the sample.

Another study also made use of these data, one on T cells in Graves' hyperthyroidism and ophthalmopathy.

The sample in question was peripheral blood mononuclear cells (PBMCs), obtained at new diagnosis, from a patient treated with antithyroid drugs. The origin of the receptors is a woman between 35 and 50 years old with Graves disease. Donor details come from another sample of the same person, matched by shared clones.

The chain links TRBV28 to TRBJ1-3; maybe TRBD1 (6 bases). V lost 3 bases and J lost 0, with 12 bases in between. The CDR3 spans 16 residues. Looked up from germline, CDR1 is MDHEN and CDR2 is SYDVKM. As DNA, the CDR3 is TGTGCCAGCAGTTTTTCCAGGGGCTCCTCTGGAAACACCATATATTTT. It codes for CASSFSRGSSGNTIYF. The variable domain in full, with the rest retrieved from reference TRBV28 and TRBJ1-3, is DVKVTQSSRYLVKRTGEKVFLECVQDMDHENMFWYRQDPGLGLRLIYFSYDVKMKEKGDIPEGYSVSREKKERFSLILESASTNQTSMYLCASSFSRGSSGNTIYFGEGSWLTVV.

This clonotype was seen repeatedly, ten times or more. This chain links TRBV14 with TRBJ1-2; D is unclear. V dropped 0 bases and J dropped 4 bases, with 12 bases sitting between them. The germline CDR1 and CDR2 sequences are SGHDN and FVKESK. CDR3 length: 15 amino acids. The CDR3 sequence is CASSQDRRSPYGYTF. For the CDR3, the DNA is TGTGCCAGCAGCCAAGACCGGAGGAGCCCCTATGGCTACACCTTC.

The V call is TRBV6-4, the J call TRBJ1-5; D not resolved. Looked up from germline, CDR1 is MRHNA and CDR2 is SNTAGT. V was pared by 5 bases and J by 3 bases, with 11 bases between. The CDR3 has 14 residues. The CDR3 spells CASSTDGYNQPQHF. The CDR3 DNA reads as TGTGCCAGCAGTACCGATGGGTACAATCAGCCCCAGCATTTT.

This clonotype came up many times. The genes are TRBV11-3 and TRBJ2-1; perhaps TRBD2 as D (5 bases). Trimming cost V 0 bases and J 9 bases, with 12 bases left between them. Germline V gene sequence: CDR1 SGHNT, CDR2 YENEEA. The CDR3 runs 14 residues. The CDR3 DNA is TGTGCCAGCAGCTTAGATCGGGGTAGCGCTGAGCAGTTCTTC. Translation gives CASSLDRGSAEQFF.

This clonotype came up a few times. V usage is TRBV29-1 and J usage is TRBJ1-1; D unclear. The length of the CDR3 is 15 residues. With 2 bases removed from V and 0 bases from J, the gap between germline ends came to 13 bases. The germline CDR1 and CDR2 sequences are SQVTM and ANQGSEA. This CDR3 reads CSVESPGWVNTEAFF. The CDR3 DNA reads TGCAGCGTTGAAAGTCCGGGGTGGGTGAACACTGAAGCTTTCTTT.

The count of this clonotype is one. Written as DNA, the CDR3 is TGCGCCAGCAGCTTGTCTGGGGGCGATGGCTACACCTTC. Its translation: CASSLSGGDGYTF. The chain links TRBV5-1 to TRBJ1-2; perhaps TRBD1 as D (6 bases). CDR1 and CDR2 (germline): SGHRS, YFSETQ. This CDR3 spans 13 amino acids. The V end was cut by 1 base, the J end by 6 bases, with 10 bases between.

In its sample, this clonotype was seen many times. The rearrangement joins TRBV2 to TRBJ1-2; D ambiguous. The CDR3 is 14 amino acids. Trimming removed 8 bases from V and 5 bases from J, with 18 bases in between. CDR1 is SNHLY, CDR2 FYNNEI, per germline. CDR3: CASPIGRDQYGYTF. The CDR3 DNA sequence: TGTGCCAGCCCTATTGGGAGGGATCAATATGGCTACACCTTC.

The gene calls are TRBV4-3 and TRBJ2-1; D is unresolved. This CDR3 comprises 15 residues. CDR1 and CDR2 (germline): LGHNA, YSLEER. V lost 0 bases to trimming and J lost 4 bases, with 10 bases between them. The CDR3 DNA sequence: TGCGCCAGCAGCCAAGATGGTAATAGGTACAATGAGCAGTTCTTC. Amino acids: CASSQDGNRYNEQFF.

The rearrangement links TRBV12-3 or TRBV12-4 to TRBJ1-5; 8 nucleotides agree with TRBD1. The J segment lost 3 bases and the V segment lost 4 bases, leaving 5 bases of the junction unmatched. CDR3 size: 15 residues. The CDR3 sequence: CASSWGGQANQPQHF. CDR3 nucleotide sequence: TGTGCCAGCAGTTGGGGGGGACAGGCCAATCAGCCCCAGCATTTT.

This clonotype was detected ten times or more. The chain links TRBV13 to TRBJ1-1, with a possible D match to TRBD1 (5 bases). The V end lost 5 bases, the J end lost 8 bases, and 12 bases lay between the germline ends. Looked up from germline, CDR1 is PRHDT and CDR2 is FYEKMQ (reference sequence). This CDR3 spans 12 amino acids. For the CDR3, the DNA is TGTGCCAGCAGCCGATCGGGACTAGAAGCTTTCTTT. Translating gives CASSRSGLEAFF.

This clonotype was recorded at least ten times. The chain uses TRBV7-2 and TRBJ2-7; D possibly matches TRBD1 or TRBD2 (5 bases each). The V gene's germline CDR1 is SGHTA and CDR2 FQGNSA. The CDR3 covers 15 residues. V lost 4 bases and J lost 4, with 17 bases in between. DNA for the CDR3: TGTGCCAGCAGCTCCCGGGACCTAGTATCATACGAGCAGTACTTC. It codes for CASSSRDLVSYEQYF.

Comment on this clonotype: Since a much larger clone is just one base distant, this may be a read error. This rearrangement joins TRBV7-2 to TRBJ2-1; D perhaps matches TRBD2 (5 bases). Trimming removed 1 base at V and 0 bases at J, with 7 bases between. This CDR3 spans 15 amino acids. Germline V gene sequence: CDR1 SGHTA, CDR2 FQGNSA. In DNA form, the CDR3 reads TGTGCCAGCAGCTTAGGGACTGCCTCCTACAATGAGCAGTTCTTC. Translation gives CASSLGTASYNEQFF. Drawing the rest from reference TRBV7-2 and TRBJ2-1, the complete variable domain is GAGVSQSPSNKVTEKGKDVELRCDPISGHTALYWYRQSLGQGLEFLIYFQGNSAPDKSGLPSDRFSAERTGGSVSTLTIQRTQQEDSAVYLCASSLGTASYNEQFFGPGTRLTVL.

The sample holds many counts of this clonotype. The chain combines TRBV27 with TRBJ2-1; 12 positions agree with TRBD2. With 6 bases clipped from V and 6 bases from J, the junction kept 6 bases outside the gene matches. Germline assignment: CDR1 MNHEY and CDR2 SMNVEV (reference sequence). The CDR3 contains 15 residues. The CDR3 DNA reads TGTGCCAGCAGAGCCCGACTAGCGGGAGTCAATGAGCAGTTCTTC. Translating gives CASRARLAGVNEQFF.

This clonotype was counted between two and nine times. This sequence joins TRBV3-1 and TRBJ1-1, with 7 nucleotides matching TRBD1. With 1 base clipped from V and 7 bases from J, the junction kept 12 bases outside the gene matches. This CDR3 is built from 16 residues. CDR1 and CDR2 from the germline V gene are LGHDT and YNNKEL (reference sequence). CDR3 DNA sequence: TGTGCCAGCAGCCAAGGAAGGGGGCGCCAACCCGGTGAAGCTTTCTTT. Translated, it gives CASSQGRGRQPGEAFF. Filled out from reference TRBV3-1 and TRBJ1-1, the complete variable domain reads DTAVSQTPKYLVTQMGNDKSIKCEQNLGHDTMYWYKQDSKKFLKIMFSYNNKELIINETVPNRFSPKSPDKAHLNLHINSLELGDSAVYFCASSQGRGRQPGEAFFGQGTRLTVV.

On this clonotype itself: One base away lies a much larger clone, so this may be a sequencing read error. V usage is TRBV19 and J usage is TRBJ2-1; 7 bases match TRBD2. J was trimmed by 7 bases and V by 4 bases; bases with no gene match: 13. This CDR3 spans 16 amino acids. CDR1 and CDR2 from the germline V gene are LNHDA and SQIVND (reference sequence). This CDR3 is CASSKLVGGPWNEQFF. The CDR3 bases are TGTGCCAGTAGTAAACTAGTGGGAGGGCCGTGGAATGAGCAGTTCTTC.

V gene TRBV3-1 combines with J gene TRBJ1-5, with D unclear. The V gene lost 0 bases and the J gene lost 6 bases, with 15 bases spanning the gap. Germline V gene lookup returns CDR1 LGHDT and CDR2 YNNKEL (reference sequence). This CDR3 contains 16 residues. The CDR3 DNA follows: TGTGCCAGCAGCCAAGAGTGGCCGACGGTCGGTCAGCCCCAGCATTTT. Protein: CASSQEWPTVGQPQHF.

This clonotype was found many times. The chain is built from TRBV9 and TRBJ1-4; 7 bases are shared with TRBD1. Trimming removed 2 bases from V and 4 bases from J; junction bases left unmatched: 2. The germline V gene encodes CDR1 SGDLS and CDR2 YYNGEE. The CDR3 covers 14 residues. CDR3 protein: CASSVTGDNEKLFF. The CDR3 DNA is TGTGCCAGCAGCGTTACAGGGGATAATGAAAAACTGTTTTTT.

This clonotype came up many times. The gene calls are TRBV10-3 and TRBJ2-2, with TRBD1 matching over 8 bases. Germline assignment: CDR1 ENHRY and CDR2 SYGVKD. J lost 3 bases, V lost 6 bases, and 3 bases had no gene match. The CDR3 runs to 14 residues. CDR3 amino acids: CAISLTGDTGELFF. The CDR3 DNA sequence: TGTGCCATCAGCTTGACAGGGGACACCGGGGAGCTGTTTTTT.

This clonotype was seen repeatedly, ten times or more. The chain employs TRBV29-1 and TRBJ1-1, with TRBD1 matching 7 bases. Unmatched junction bases numbered 6, after V lost 4 bases and J lost 4 bases. Per the germline V gene, CDR1 is SQVTM and CDR2 is ANQGSEA. The CDR3 has 13 residues. The DNA for the CDR3 is TGCAGCGTTGTTGGGCAGGGGGTCACTGAAGCTTTCTTT. Translating gives CSVVGQGVTEAFF.

In its sample, this clonotype was seen many times. This chain connects TRBV12-3 or TRBV12-4 to TRBJ1-1; D remains unclear. The CDR3 contains 14 residues. Trimming took off 6 bases at V and 0 bases at J, with 11 bases between the two ends. The CDR3 loop reads CASRASGMNTEAFF. In nucleotides, the CDR3 is TGTGCCAGCAGAGCTAGCGGGATGAACACTGAAGCTTTCTTT.